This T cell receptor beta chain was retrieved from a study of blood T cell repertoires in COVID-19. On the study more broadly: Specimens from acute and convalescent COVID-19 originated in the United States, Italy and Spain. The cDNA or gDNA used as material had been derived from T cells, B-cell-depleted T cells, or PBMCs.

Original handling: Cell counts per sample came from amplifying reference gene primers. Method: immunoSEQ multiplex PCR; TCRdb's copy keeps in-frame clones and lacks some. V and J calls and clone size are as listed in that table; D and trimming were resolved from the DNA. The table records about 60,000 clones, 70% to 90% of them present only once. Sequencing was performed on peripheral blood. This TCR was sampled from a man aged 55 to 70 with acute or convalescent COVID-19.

The CDR3 loop reads CATSDPGLAGATSTDTQYF. As DNA, the CDR3 is TGTGCCACCAGTGACCCGGGACTAGCGGGAGCTACTAGCACAGATACGCAGTATTTT. The genes are TRBV24-1 and TRBJ2-3; TRBD2 matches at 14 bases. The trim removed 4 bases at V and 0 bases at J, leaving 8 bases unmatched. CDR3 size: 19 residues. Germline loops: CDR1 KGHDR, CDR2 SFDVKD.